This is a list of T cell receptor beta chains from one sample in a study of Ad26.COV2.S vaccination and SARS-CoV-2 variants. The assay was immunoSEQ multiplex PCR, and TCRdb's table has in-frame clones only and misses some. This table has around 400,000 clones, 90% appearing once. Sequencing used peripheral blood, obtained in a trial of Ad26.COV2.S vaccine versus placebo. The source of these receptors is a person aged 18-65 years who received the Ad26.COV2.S COVID-19 vaccine or a placebo. CDR3s include the opening cysteine and the closing phenylalanine or tryptophan. A D gene is named only where the DNA matches it firmly. Not all rows give a size; the values are once, few, many and, for expanded clones, a class.

TRBJ2-7	TRBV19	NA	TRBD1	CASKPGQATYEQYF	TGTGCCAGTAAGCCGGGACAGGCTACCTACGAGCAGTACTTC
TRBJ2-1	TRBV27	NA	TRBD1	CASSSAQGAYNEQFF	TGTGCCAGCAGTTCTGCACAGGGGGCCTACAATGAGCAGTTCTTC
TRBJ2-5	TRBV30	NA	TRBD2	CARTSGGQETQYF	TGTGCCCGGACTAGCGGGGGCCAAGAGACCCAGTACTTC
TRBJ2-1	TRBV4-1	NA	NA	CASSQGGVGGTNEQFF	TGCGCCAGCAGCCAAGGTGGGGTTGGTGGGACCAATGAGCAGTTCTTC
TRBJ2-1	TRBV11-2	NA	TRBD2	CASSLGRRAGVGDEQFF	TGTGCCAGCAGCTTAGGTCGTCGAGCGGGAGTGGGCGATGAGCAGTTCTTC
TRBJ1-1	TRBV7-9	NA	NA	CASSFPSYLSTEAFF	TGTGCCAGCAGCTTCCCAAGCTATTTGTCCACTGAAGCTTTCTTT
TRBJ1-3	TRBV6-5	NA	NA	CASSQASYSGNTIYF	TGTGCCAGCAGCCAGGCCTCTTACTCTGGAAACACCATATATTTT
TRBJ2-7	TRBV15	NA	NA	CATSMYSGLGDEQYF	TGTGCCACCAGCATGTACTCGGGCCTAGGAGACGAGCAGTACTTC
TRBJ2-1	TRBV5-8	NA	TRBD2	CASSGRPSGGNEQFF	TGTGCCAGCAGCGGGAGGCCTAGCGGGGGCAATGAGCAGTTCTTC
TRBJ2-2	TRBV3-1/TRBV3-2	NA	TRBD2	CASRSGSAGVPTGELFF	TGTGCCAGCAGATCGGGGTCGGCGGGAGTTCCGACCGGGGAGCTGTTTTTT
TRBJ2-7	TRBV5-6	NA	NA	CASSLSFTYEQYF	TGTGCCAGCAGCTTAAGTTTCACCTACGAGCAGTACTTC
TRBJ1-6	TRBV2	few	NA	CASTYNSPLHF	TGTGCCAGCACCTATAATTCACCCCTCCACTTT
TRBJ2-7	TRBV7-2	once	TRBD2	CASSLASGVYEQYF	TGTGCCAGCAGCTTAGCTAGCGGGGTATACGAGCAGTACTTC
TRBJ1-2	TRBV25-1	NA	NA	CASSLFYGYTF	TGTGCCAGCAGTTTATTCTATGGCTACACCTTC
TRBJ2-2	TRBV6-5	NA	NA	CASTGIVTGELFF	TGTGCCAGCACCGGGATAGTCACCGGGGAGCTGTTTTTT
TRBJ1-6	TRBV4-3	NA	TRBD1	CASSWGTGEPLHF	TGCGCCAGCAGCTGGGGGACAGGGGAACCCCTCCACTTT
TRBJ2-1	TRBV4-1	NA	TRBD2	CASSQRLAGALNNEQFF	TGCGCCAGCAGCCAACGACTAGCGGGAGCCCTTAACAATGAGCAGTTCTTC
TRBJ2-2	TRBV10-3	NA	NA	CATRRLGETTGELFF	TGTGCCACCCGGAGGCTAGGGGAGACTACCGGGGAGCTGTTTTTT
TRBJ1-5	TRBV20-1	NA	NA	CSASPTGSNQPQHF	TGCAGTGCTAGTCCCACGGGTAGCAATCAGCCCCAGCATTTT